The entry below describes one TCR beta chain. The antigen is undetermined. The source of the sample is a study of shared clonotypes between healthy human individuals. Findings and caveats of the study: There were few donors, and this limited the genetic and exposure-history diversity represented.

Assay execution took place at the deep level. Across several immunoSEQ plates, the genomic DNA of each subset was split evenly. Per the study methods: Because ImmunoSEQ provided only junction sequences with no quality scores, the filtering differed. Repertoires were generated with immunoSEQ multiplex PCR, while TCRdb's copy carries only in-frame clones and drops some. The V and J calls and clone size come from that table; D and trimming were worked out from the DNA. The sample consists of about 480,000 clones, over 60% of them appearing once. The ends lost 7 bases at V and 2 bases at J; junction bases unmatched: 10. This CDR3 contains 15 residues. From germline, CDR1 is LNHDA and CDR2 SQIVND (reference sequence).

This clonotype was sampled from a middle-aged woman in good health. Some clones in this sample may be carry-over from other donors' samples. V is TRBV19 and J is TRBJ2-5; 7 positions match TRBD2. What was sequenced was PBMCs. CDR3 loop: CASKGGASGQETQYF. CDR3 sequence (DNA): TGTGCCAGTAAGGGTGGGGCTAGCGGACAAGAGACCCAGTACTTC.